What follows describes a single TCR beta chain. Antigen: not known. This CDR3 contains 15 residues. Germline CDR1 is SGHRS and CDR2 is YFSETQ. V shed 5 bases and J shed 1 base, with 12 bases lying between them. The source of the sample is a study of OX40 agonist ivuxolimab in advanced cancers. Using immunoSEQ multiplex PCR, the repertoire was profiled, and TCRdb retains in-frame clones only, with some absent. The profile shows some 80,000 clones, over 75% of them singletons. Study-wide findings and caveats: A proportion of nonresponders additionally exhibited low normalized T-cell clonal expansion.

The clonotype was recovered from an adult with an advanced solid tumor such as melanoma, head and neck, liver or kidney cancer. The gene calls are TRBV5-1 and TRBJ2-2; D not certain. The sequenced sample was CD4+ or CD8+ T cells sorted from blood, obtained in a trial of the OX40 agonist ivuxolimab. The CDR3 DNA follows: TGCGCCAGCAGGCAGACGGTAGAGAACACCGGGGAGCTGTTTTTT. Translated, it gives CASRQTVENTGELFF.